A single T cell receptor beta chain is shown here with its context. Its antigen is unknown. This record belongs to a study of T-cell reconstitution after alpha-beta-depleted transplantation in children. A library of TCRbeta sequences, prepared with unique molecular identifiers, was generated. Using its own MiXCR run on the PCR reads, TCRdb lists one record per CDR3 protein. Here the sample spans 200,000 to 250,000 distinct CDR3 sequences, about 11% being singletons. V lost 7 bases and J lost 3, with 15 bases in between. CDR3 size: 14 residues. Germline V gene lookup returns CDR1 LNHDA and CDR2 SQIVND (reference sequence). General observations from the study: At the one-year point after transplant, T-cell counts and TCRbeta diversity were found to come mostly from T cells that had been newly produced. Expanded clones from the graft, numbering several hundred, reportedly supplied alpha-beta T cells about two months after transplant. TCRbeta diversity was high at day 60 in some patients (a result of surviving recipient T cells and thymic progenitors).

This receptor was identified in a child younger than two with acute myeloid leukemia, due to receive a stem cell transplant. This sample comprised PBMCs, obtained before TCRalphabeta/CD19-depleted stem cell transplant. This rearrangement joins TRBV19 to TRBJ1-1, with TRBD1 as a possible D gene (6 bases). The CDR3 DNA sequence: TGTGCCAGTACGGACAGACCCGGGGACACTGAAGCTTTCTTT. This sequence encodes CASTDRPGDTEAFF.